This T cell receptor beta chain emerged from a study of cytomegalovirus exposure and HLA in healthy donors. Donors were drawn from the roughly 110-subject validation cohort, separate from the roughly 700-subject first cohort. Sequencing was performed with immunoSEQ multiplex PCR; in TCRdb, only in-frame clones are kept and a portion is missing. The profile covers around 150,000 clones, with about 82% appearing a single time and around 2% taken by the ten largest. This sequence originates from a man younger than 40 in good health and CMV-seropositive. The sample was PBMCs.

The CDR3 nucleotides read TGTGCCAGCAGCTTGGGGGGAGTTGAAGCTTTCTTT. Amino acids: CASSLGGVEAFF. The chain combines TRBV5-5 with TRBJ1-1; D gene ambiguous. This CDR3 is built from 12 residues. Germline V CDR1 and CDR2: SGHKS, YYEKEE (reference sequence). V was pared by 0 bases and J by 7 bases, with 7 bases between.